This section outlines one T cell receptor (beta chain) sequence together with its context. V shed 4 bases and J 3 bases; nucleotides not matched to a gene: 4. From germline, CDR1 is MGHRA and CDR2 YSYEKL. The CDR3 loop spans 14 amino acids. The record originates from a study of CD8+ T cells in alopecia areata. It was cDNA, reverse transcribed from extracted RNA, that served as the sequencing template. TCRdb's table, derived via immunoSEQ multiplex PCR, lists solely in-frame clones and lacks some. The data hold about 170,000 clones, with roughly 66% observed a single time. The chain is built from TRBV4-1 and TRBJ2-7; 9 bases align to TRBD1. Sequenced material: CD8+ T cells sorted from blood, taken at week 0. The sequence was obtained from a human donor with alopecia areata. The CDR3 nucleotides are TGCGCCAGCAGCCCGGGACAGGGAGACTACGAGCAGTACTTC. It specifies CASSPGQGDYEQYF.